This TCR beta chain was captured in a study of OX40 agonist ivuxolimab in advanced cancers. Generated by immunoSEQ multiplex PCR, the TCRdb table keeps only in-frame clones and is missing some. The sample lists approximately 74,000 clones; roughly 90% were seen once. Remarks on this clone: This sample includes further DNA sequences coding for the same CDR3.

The sample in question was CD4+ or CD8+ T cells sorted from blood, obtained in a trial of the OX40 agonist ivuxolimab. The receptor comes from an adult with an advanced solid tumor such as melanoma, head and neck, liver or kidney cancer.

The CDR3 DNA sequence: TGTGCCAGCAGCCTTCGGGGAGGCACAGATACGCAGTATTTT. This sequence encodes CASSLRGGTDTQYF. The chain recombines TRBV7-9 with TRBJ2-3; tentatively, D is TRBD2 (5 bases). V lost 5 bases and J 1 base, leaving 10 bases between the germline ends. CDR1 SEHNR and CDR2 FQNEAQ come from the germline V gene (reference sequence). The CDR3 is 14 amino acids.